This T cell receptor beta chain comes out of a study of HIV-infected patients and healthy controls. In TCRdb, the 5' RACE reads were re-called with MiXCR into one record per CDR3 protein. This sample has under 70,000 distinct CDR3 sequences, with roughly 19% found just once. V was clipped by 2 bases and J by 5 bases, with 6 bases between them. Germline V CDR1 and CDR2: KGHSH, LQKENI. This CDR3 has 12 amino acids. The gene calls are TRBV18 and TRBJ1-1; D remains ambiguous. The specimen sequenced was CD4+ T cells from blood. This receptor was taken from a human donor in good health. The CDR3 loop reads CASSPGWTEAFF. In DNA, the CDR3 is TGTGCCAGCTCACCAGGTTGGACTGAAGCTTTCTTT.